This T cell receptor beta chain is drawn from a study of shared clonotypes between healthy human individuals. Findings of the study overall: Expectations were that clonotype sharing among donors would be affected by sequencing depth. It was only blood that was sampled, and tissue repertoires likely differ.

This clone was seen only once. Its specificity is unknown. Naive CD8 cells comprised CD45RO-negative, CCR7-positively selected cells, excluding terminally differentiated effector memory CD45RA+ cells. Each subset's genomic DNA was split evenly across several immunoSEQ plates. As handled by the study authors: Filtering of immunoSEQ junctional sequences could not match full-length read filtering. Assay: immunoSEQ multiplex PCR; the TCRdb copy retains only in-frame clones and omits some. That table supplies the V and J calls and clone size; D and trimming were determined from the DNA. The table includes roughly 890,000 clones, over 90% detected once. The sample was naive CD8+ T cells sorted from blood. This clonotype was sampled from a man younger than 40 in good health.

The CDR3 sequence: CASSQTGSANTEAFF. CDR3 nucleotide sequence: TGCGCCAGCAGCCAGACAGGGTCGGCGAACACTGAAGCTTTCTTT. This chain joins TRBV4-1 and TRBJ1-1; 7 nucleotides agree with TRBD1. V lost 3 bases and J lost 1; bases outside the gene matches: 5. CDR1 and CDR2 from the germline V gene are MGHRA and YSYEKL. The CDR3 has 15 amino acids.